This T cell receptor (beta chain) was captured in a study of identical twins. V was clipped by 4 bases and J by 1 base; unmatched bases: 3. The CDR3 runs to 14 residues. Germline CDR1 is MNHEY and CDR2 is SMNVEV (reference sequence). The sample holds many counts of this clonotype. Its antigen is unknown. Overall study results and limits: Conclusions rested on cross-sectional statistics rather than following the same donors. The abundant beta clonotypes from cord blood had fewer insertions, and memory repertoires had none of this.

TCRdb re-derived calls from the 5' RACE reads in MiXCR, one entry per CDR3 protein. In the table there are hundreds of thousands of distinct CDR3 sequences, 8.5% to 9% of which are singletons. The same sample was also used in a study of yellow fever vaccine responses in identical twins.

The V and J genes are TRBV27 and TRBJ2-7; 8 bases are shared with TRBD1. The sample consisted of PBMCs. This receptor was obtained from a woman aged 18-29 years in good health. Here the CDR3 DNA reads TGTGCCAGCAGTTCCCGGACAGGGTCCTACGAGCAGTACTTC. Translation: CASSSRTGSYEQYF.